Sequencing of this T cell receptor (beta chain) was carried out in a study of T cell responses to AZD1222 COVID-19 vaccine. Points on this clone: Its matching antigen is unknown.

V dropped 1 base and J dropped 2; count of bases not matched to a gene: 0. CDR3 length: 14 amino acids. Per germline, CDR1 SGHAT and CDR2 FQNNGV. TCRdb's table, derived via immunoSEQ multiplex PCR, lists solely in-frame clones and lacks some. The sample holds approximately 100,000 clones, roughly nine tenths seen once. Findings and caveats of the study: Repertoires in all cases were sampled only once the peak T cell response had passed.

This sequence was found in an adult who received the AZD1222 COVID-19 vaccine. V gene TRBV11-2 combines with J gene TRBJ2-5; 8 nucleotides align to TRBD1. Specimen: peripheral blood, collected 28 days after the second AZD1222 dose. CDR3 sequence reads: CASSLGTGQETQYF. CDR3 in DNA: TGTGCCAGCAGCTTAGGGACAGGGCAAGAGACCCAGTACTTC.